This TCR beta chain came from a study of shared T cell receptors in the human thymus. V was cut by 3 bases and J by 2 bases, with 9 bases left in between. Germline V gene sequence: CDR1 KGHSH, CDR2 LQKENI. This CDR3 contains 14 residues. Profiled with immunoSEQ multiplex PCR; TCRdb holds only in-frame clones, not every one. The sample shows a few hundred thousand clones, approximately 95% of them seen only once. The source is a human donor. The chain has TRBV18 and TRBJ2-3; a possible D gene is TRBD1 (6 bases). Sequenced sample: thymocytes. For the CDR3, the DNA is TGTGCCAGCTCACCCCAGGGGCCCACAGATACGCAGTATTTT. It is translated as CASSPQGPTDTQYF.